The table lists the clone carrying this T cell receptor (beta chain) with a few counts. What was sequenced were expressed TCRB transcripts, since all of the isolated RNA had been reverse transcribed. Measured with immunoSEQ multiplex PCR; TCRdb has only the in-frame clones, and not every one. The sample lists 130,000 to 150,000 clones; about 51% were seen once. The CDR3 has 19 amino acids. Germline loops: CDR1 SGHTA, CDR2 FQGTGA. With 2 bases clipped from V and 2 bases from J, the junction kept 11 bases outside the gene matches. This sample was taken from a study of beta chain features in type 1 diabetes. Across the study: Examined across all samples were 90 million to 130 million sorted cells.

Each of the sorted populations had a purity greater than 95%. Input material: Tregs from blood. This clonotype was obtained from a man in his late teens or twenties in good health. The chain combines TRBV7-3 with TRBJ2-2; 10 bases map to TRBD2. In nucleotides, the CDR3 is TGTGCCAGCAGCTTATCGAGGGGTCTAGCGGGAGTTAACACCGGGGAGCTGTTTTTT. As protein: CASSLSRGLAGVNTGELFF.